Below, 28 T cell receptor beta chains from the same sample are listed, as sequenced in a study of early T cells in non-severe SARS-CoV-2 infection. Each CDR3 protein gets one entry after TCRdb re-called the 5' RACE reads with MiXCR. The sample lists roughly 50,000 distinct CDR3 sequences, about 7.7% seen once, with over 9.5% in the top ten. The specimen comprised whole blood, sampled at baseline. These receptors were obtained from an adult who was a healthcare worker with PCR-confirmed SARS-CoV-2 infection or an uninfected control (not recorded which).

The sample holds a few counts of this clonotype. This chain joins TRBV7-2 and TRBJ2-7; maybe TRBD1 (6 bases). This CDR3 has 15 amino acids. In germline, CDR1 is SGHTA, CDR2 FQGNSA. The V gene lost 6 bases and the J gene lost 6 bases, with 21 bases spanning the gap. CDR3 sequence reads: CASRATGQRSGEQYF. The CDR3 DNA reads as TGTGCCAGCAGGGCAACCGGACAGCGGTCCGGCGAGCAGTACTTC.

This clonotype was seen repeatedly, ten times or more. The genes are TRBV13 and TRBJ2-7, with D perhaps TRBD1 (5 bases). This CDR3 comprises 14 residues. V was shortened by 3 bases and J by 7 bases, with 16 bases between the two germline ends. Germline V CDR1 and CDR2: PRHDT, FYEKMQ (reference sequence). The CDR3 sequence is CASSFSQGYGEQYF. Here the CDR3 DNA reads TGTGCCAGCAGCTTTAGTCAGGGTTACGGAGAGCAGTACTTC.

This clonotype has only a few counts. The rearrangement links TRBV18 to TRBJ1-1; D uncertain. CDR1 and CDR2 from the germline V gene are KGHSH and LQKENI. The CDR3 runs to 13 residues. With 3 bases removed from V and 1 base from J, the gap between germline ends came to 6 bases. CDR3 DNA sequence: TGTGCCAGCTCACCGGACGGGAACACTGAAGCTTTCTTT. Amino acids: CASSPDGNTEAFF.

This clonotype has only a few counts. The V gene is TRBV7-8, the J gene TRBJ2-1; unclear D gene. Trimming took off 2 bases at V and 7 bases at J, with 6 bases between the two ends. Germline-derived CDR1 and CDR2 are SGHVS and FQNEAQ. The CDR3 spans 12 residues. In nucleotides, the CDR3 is TGTGCCAGCAGCTTAATCAGAAATGAGCAGTTCTTC. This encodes CASSLIRNEQFF.

The CDR3, as DNA: TGTGCCAGCTCACCAAGATCACCAACTCTGAGCGAGCAGTACTTC. It yields the protein CASSPRSPTLSEQYF. The V and J genes are TRBV18 and TRBJ2-7; D uncertain. The germline gives CDR1 KGHSH, CDR2 LQKENI. The V gene lost 2 bases and the J gene lost 6 bases, with 17 bases spanning the gap. This CDR3 has 15 residues.

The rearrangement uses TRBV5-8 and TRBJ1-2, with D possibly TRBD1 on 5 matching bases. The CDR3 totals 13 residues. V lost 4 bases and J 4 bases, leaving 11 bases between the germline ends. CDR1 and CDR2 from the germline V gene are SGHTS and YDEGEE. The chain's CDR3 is CASSPRDSYGYTF. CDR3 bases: TGTGCCAGCAGCCCCAGGGACTCCTATGGCTACACCTTC.

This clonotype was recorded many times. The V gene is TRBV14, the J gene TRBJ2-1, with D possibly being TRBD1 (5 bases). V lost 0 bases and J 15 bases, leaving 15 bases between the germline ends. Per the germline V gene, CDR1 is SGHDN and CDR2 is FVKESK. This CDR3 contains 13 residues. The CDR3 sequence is CASSQDATALRFF. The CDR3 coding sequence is TGTGCCAGCAGCCAAGATGCGACAGCCTTACGGTTCTTC. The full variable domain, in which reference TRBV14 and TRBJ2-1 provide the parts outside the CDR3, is EAGVTQFPSHSVIEKGQTVTLRCDPISGHDNLYWYRRVMGKEIKFLLHFVKESKQDESGMPNNRFLAERTGGTYSTLKVQPAELEDSGVYFCASSQDATALRFFGPGTRLTVL.

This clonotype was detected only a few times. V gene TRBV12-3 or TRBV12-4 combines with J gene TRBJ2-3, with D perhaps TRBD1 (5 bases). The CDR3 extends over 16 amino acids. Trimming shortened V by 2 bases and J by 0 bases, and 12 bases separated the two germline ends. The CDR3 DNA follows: TGTGCCAGCAGTTTAACCGAGACAGCTAGCACAGATACGCAGTATTTT. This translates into CASSLTETASTDTQYF.

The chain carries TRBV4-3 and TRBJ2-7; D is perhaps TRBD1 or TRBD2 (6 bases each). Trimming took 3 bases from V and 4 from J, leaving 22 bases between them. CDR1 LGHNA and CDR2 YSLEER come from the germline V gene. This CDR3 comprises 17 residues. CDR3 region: CASSQGTGEGTTYEQYF. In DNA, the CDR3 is TGCGCCAGCAGCCAGGGGACTGGGGAAGGGACAACGTACGAGCAGTACTTC.

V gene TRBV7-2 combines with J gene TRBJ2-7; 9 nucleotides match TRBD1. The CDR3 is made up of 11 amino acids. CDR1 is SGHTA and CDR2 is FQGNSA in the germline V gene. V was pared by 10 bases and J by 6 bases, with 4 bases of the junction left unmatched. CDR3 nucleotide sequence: TGTGCCACCGGGACAGGGCGCGAGCAGTACTTC. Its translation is CATGTGREQYF.

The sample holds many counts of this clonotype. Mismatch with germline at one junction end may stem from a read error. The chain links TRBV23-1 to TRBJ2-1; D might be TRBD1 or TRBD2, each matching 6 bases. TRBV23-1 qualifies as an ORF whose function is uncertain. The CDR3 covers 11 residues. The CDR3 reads CASSSAPWGAF. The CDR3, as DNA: TGCGCCAGCAGTTCCGCTCCTTGGGGGGCCTTC.

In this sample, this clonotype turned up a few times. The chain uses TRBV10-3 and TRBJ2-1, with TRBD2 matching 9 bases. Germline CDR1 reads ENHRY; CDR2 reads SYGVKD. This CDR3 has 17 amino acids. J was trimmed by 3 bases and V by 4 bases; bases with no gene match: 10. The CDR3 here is CAISGTSSGTFYNEQFF. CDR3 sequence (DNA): TGTGCCATCAGTGGTACTTCTAGCGGGACGTTCTACAATGAGCAGTTCTTC.

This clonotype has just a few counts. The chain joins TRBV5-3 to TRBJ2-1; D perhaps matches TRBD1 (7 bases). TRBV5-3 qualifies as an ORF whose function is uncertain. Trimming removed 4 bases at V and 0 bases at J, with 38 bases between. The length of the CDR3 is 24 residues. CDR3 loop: CARSRILDSDSQGGPSYSYNEQFF. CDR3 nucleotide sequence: TGTGCCAGAAGCAGAATTCTCGACTCGGATTCCCAGGGGGGACCCTCATACTCCTACAATGAGCAGTTCTTC.

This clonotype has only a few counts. Written as DNA, the CDR3 is TGTGCCAGCACCTCGTCCTTGACGGCCCAAGAGACCCAGTACTTC. Residues: CASTSSLTAQETQYF. The chain couples TRBV3-1 to TRBJ2-5; no clear D gene. The ends were cut back, 7 bases at V and 1 base at J, with 16 bases in the middle. The CDR3 length is 15 residues. From germline, CDR1 is LGHDT and CDR2 YNNKEL (reference sequence).

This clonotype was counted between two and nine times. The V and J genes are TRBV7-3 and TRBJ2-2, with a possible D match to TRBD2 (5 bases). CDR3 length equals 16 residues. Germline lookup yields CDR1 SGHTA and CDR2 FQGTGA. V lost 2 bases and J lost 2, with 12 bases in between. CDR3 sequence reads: CASSLAGKINTGELFF. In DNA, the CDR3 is TGTGCCAGCAGCTTAGCGGGCAAGATAAACACCGGGGAGCTGTTTTTT.

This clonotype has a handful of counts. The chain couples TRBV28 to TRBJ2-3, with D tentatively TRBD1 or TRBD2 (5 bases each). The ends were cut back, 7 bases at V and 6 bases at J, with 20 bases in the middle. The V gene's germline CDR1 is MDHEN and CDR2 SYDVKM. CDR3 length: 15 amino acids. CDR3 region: CASTERQGGRDTQYF. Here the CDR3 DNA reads TGTGCCAGCACCGAGCGGCAGGGCGGTCGGGATACGCAGTATTTT.

The DNA for the CDR3 is TGTGCCAGCAGCCCCGGACAGGCGAACTATGGCTACACCTTC. Translation: CASSPGQANYGYTF. The rearrangement uses TRBV3-1 and TRBJ1-2; 7 nucleotides align to TRBD1. The CDR3 runs to 14 residues. From germline, CDR1 is LGHDT and CDR2 YNNKEL (reference sequence). V was clipped by 4 bases and J by 2 bases; unmatched bases: 4.

The CDR3 nucleotides read TGCAGCGCTAGCAACTCTGGAAACACCATATATTTT. Its protein is CSASNSGNTIYF. The rearrangement joins TRBV29-1 to TRBJ1-3; unclear D gene. CDR1 is SQVTM and CDR2 is ANQGSEA in the germline V gene. Deletions cut 7 bases from V and 0 bases from J, with 7 bases between. The CDR3 sequence is 12 residues long.

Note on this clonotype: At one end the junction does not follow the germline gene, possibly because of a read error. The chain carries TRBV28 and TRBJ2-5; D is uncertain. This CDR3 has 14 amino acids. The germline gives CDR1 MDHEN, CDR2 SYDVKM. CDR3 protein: CASSPTSIQGTQYF. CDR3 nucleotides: TGTGCCAGCAGTCCGACGAGTATCCAAGGGACCCAGTACTTC.

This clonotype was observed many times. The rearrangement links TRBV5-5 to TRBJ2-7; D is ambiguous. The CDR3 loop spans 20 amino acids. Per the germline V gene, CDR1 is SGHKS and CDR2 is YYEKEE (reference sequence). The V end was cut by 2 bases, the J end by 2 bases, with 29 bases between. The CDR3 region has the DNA TGTGCCAGCAGCTTACACCTATTGTCTCCTCTAGGAAAGTGGGCCTACGAGCAGTACTTC. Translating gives CASSLHLLSPLGKWAYEQYF.

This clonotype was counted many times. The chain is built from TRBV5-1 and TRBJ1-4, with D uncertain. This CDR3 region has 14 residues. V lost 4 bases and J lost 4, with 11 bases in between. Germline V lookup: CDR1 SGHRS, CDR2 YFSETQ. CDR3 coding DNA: TGCGCCAGCAGCCCGAATCCGGATAATGAAAAACTGTTTTTT. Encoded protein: CASSPNPDNEKLFF.

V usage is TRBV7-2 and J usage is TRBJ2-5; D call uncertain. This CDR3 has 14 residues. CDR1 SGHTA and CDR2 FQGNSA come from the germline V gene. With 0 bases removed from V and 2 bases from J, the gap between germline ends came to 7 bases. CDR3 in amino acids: CASSLALLQETQYF. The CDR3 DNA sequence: TGTGCCAGCAGCTTAGCGCTCTTACAAGAGACCCAGTACTTC.

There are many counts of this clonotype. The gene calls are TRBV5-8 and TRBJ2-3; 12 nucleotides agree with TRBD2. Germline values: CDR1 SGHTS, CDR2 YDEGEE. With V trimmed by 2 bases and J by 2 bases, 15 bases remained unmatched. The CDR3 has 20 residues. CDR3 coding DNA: TGTGCCAGCAGCTTCCCCGGACTAGCGGGACGGGCGGAACTCACAGATACGCAGTATTTT. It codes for CASSFPGLAGRAELTDTQYF.

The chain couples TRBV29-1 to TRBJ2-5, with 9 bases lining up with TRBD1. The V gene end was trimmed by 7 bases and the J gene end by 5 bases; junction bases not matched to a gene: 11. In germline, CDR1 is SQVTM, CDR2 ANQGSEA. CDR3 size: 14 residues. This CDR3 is CSARTGASKETQYF. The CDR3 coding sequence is TGCAGCGCTCGGACAGGGGCGAGTAAGGAGACCCAGTACTTC.

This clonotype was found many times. CDR3 loop: CASSSSDRADEQYF. CDR3 in DNA: TGTGCCAGCAGCTCATCGGACAGGGCCGACGAGCAGTACTTC. V gene TRBV7-8 combines with J gene TRBJ2-7, with 8 bases identical to TRBD1. V dropped 4 bases and J dropped 5; count of bases not matched to a gene: 7. CDR1 and CDR2 from the germline V gene are SGHVS and FQNEAQ. CDR3 length: 14 residues. The whole variable domain, remainder taken from reference TRBV7-8 and TRBJ2-7, is GAGVSQSPRYKVAKRGQDVALRCDPISGHVSLFWYQQALGQGPEFLTYFQNEAQLDKSGLPSDRFFAERPEGSVSTLKIQRTQQEDSAVYLCASSSSDRADEQYFGPGTRLTVT.

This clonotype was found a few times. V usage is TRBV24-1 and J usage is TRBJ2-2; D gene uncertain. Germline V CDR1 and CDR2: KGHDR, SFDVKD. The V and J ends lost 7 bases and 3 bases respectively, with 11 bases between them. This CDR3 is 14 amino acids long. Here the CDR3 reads CATSGEDYTGELFF. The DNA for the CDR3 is TGTGCCACCAGCGGCGAAGATTACACCGGGGAGCTGTTTTTT.

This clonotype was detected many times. The CDR3: CAWILRGPRTQYF. The CDR3, as DNA: TGTGCCTGGATTTTGAGGGGGCCTCGTACGCAGTATTTT. The chain recombines TRBV30 with TRBJ2-3; TRBD1 aligns across 7 bases. CDR3 size: 13 residues. Per the germline V gene, CDR1 is GTSNPN and CDR2 is SVGIG (reference sequence). V trimming: 4 bases; J trimming: 8 bases; junction bases outside the gene matches: 9.

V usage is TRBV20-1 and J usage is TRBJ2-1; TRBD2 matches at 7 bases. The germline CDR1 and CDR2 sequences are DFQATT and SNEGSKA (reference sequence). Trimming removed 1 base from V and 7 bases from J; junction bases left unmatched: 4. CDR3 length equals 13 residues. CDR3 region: CSARAGGWNEQFF. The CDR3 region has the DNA TGCAGTGCTAGAGCGGGAGGTTGGAATGAGCAGTTCTTC.